This T cell receptor beta chain was found in a study of T cells in Graves' hyperthyroidism and ophthalmopathy. Per germline, CDR1 SGDLS and CDR2 YYNGEE. The CDR3 has 13 amino acids. The germline V and J ends were trimmed by 4 bases and 2 bases, with 9 bases remaining between them. This clonotype was seen a single time. The antigen remains undetermined. The source material, RNA transcripts, was used to amplify TCR beta CDR3 regions. First-round RT-PCR targeting the TCR CDR3 was performed with the HTBI primer set. TCRdb recomputed calls from the multiplex PCR reads with MiXCR, one row per CDR3 protein. The table lists under 650,000 distinct CDR3 sequences, 15% to 20% of them singletons. Overall study findings and caveats: Blood shared most expanded thyroid clonotypes above 0.001. Model output signaled ophthalmopathy a median approximately 6 months ahead of onset.

Researchers defined stable Graves' hyperthyroidism as no ophthalmopathy progression within 18 months. This receptor was identified in a woman in her 30s with Graves' hyperthyroidism. The sequenced material came from blood. The genes are TRBV9 and TRBJ1-1; D is uncertain. CDR3 nucleotide sequence: TGTGCCAGCAGCCACCAGAGCAACACTGAAGCTTTCTTT. Translating gives CASSHQSNTEAFF.